One and the same sample provided the 23 T cell receptor beta chains below, sequenced in a study of blood T cell repertoires in COVID-19. Data came from immunoSEQ multiplex PCR; TCRdb stores just in-frame clones and leaves some out. The sample holds more than 100,000 clones, 78% seen once. Material for sequencing was peripheral blood. Source of these receptors: an older man with acute or convalescent COVID-19.

This clone was observed at least ten times. The V and J genes are TRBV6-5 and TRBJ2-7; weak D call: TRBD2 (6 bases). Germline CDR1 reads MNHEY; CDR2 reads SVGAGI. Trimming cost V 2 bases and J 4 bases, with 18 bases left between them. The CDR3 has 16 amino acids. In DNA form, the CDR3 reads TGTGCCAGCAGTTACGGGACGGGACTCTTAGGGTACGAGCAGTACTTC. Its translation is CASSYGTGLLGYEQYF.

This chain joins TRBV7-9 and TRBJ2-1; the match to TRBD2 covers 8 bases. Germline V lookup: CDR1 SEHNR, CDR2 FQNEAQ (reference sequence). Trimming took 7 bases from V and 5 from J; bases not matched to a gene: 7. This CDR3 is built from 14 residues. The CDR3 DNA sequence: TGTGCCAGCAATTGGCGGGGGGTAAACAATGAGCAGTTCTTC. Translation gives CASNWRGVNNEQFF.

This clone was counted only a few times. The gene calls are TRBV9 and TRBJ2-2; 11 bases are shared with TRBD2. Unmatched junction bases numbered 12, after V lost 0 bases and J lost 2 bases. Per germline, CDR1 SGDLS and CDR2 YYNGEE. The CDR3 length is 20 residues. For the CDR3, the DNA is TGTGCCAGCAGCGTAGCTCCAAGGGCTAGCGGGGGGACTAACACCGGGGAGCTGTTTTTT. Protein sequence: CASSVAPRASGGTNTGELFF.

The CDR3 loop is CASSLYGVEGNEQFF. For the CDR3, the DNA is TGTGCCAGCAGTTTATACGGGGTCGAGGGCAATGAGCAGTTCTTC. This chain connects TRBV27 to TRBJ2-1; D may be TRBD2 (5 bases). The CDR3 is made up of 15 amino acids. The germline V gene has CDR1 MNHEY and CDR2 SMNVEV (reference sequence). Between the trimmed V and J ends, which lost 1 base and 6 bases, there was a span of 13 bases.

The V and J genes are TRBV5-1 and TRBJ1-1; perhaps TRBD1 as D (6 bases). The CDR3 loop spans 15 amino acids. Germline V gene data show CDR1 as SGHRS and CDR2 as YFSETQ. V lost 4 bases to trimming and J lost 2 bases, with 15 bases between them. CDR3 in DNA: TGCGCCAGCAGCGGTTCCGGGACAAAAAACACTGAAGCTTTCTTT. It specifies CASSGSGTKNTEAFF.

The V and J genes are TRBV6-6 and TRBJ1-2, with a tentative D call TRBD1 (6 bases). Germline-derived CDR1 and CDR2 are MNHNY and SVGAGI (reference sequence). The CDR3 contains 15 residues. Trimming removed 2 bases at V and 3 bases at J, with 13 bases between. CDR3 sequence reads: CASSYAQGIYYGYTF. As DNA, the CDR3 is TGTGCCAGCAGTTACGCCCAGGGGATTTACTATGGCTACACCTTC.

The chain recombines TRBV6-2 or TRBV6-3 with TRBJ2-5, with D unresolved. V lost 6 bases to trimming and J lost 2 bases, with 13 bases between them. The CDR3 loop spans 14 amino acids. Germline CDR1 reads MNHEY; CDR2 reads SVGEGT. CDR3 DNA sequence: TGTGCCAGCAGCCGCCGACAACCGCAAGAGACCCAGTACTTC. It specifies CASSRRQPQETQYF.

The J gene is TRBJ2-1, the V gene TRBV5-1; D is possibly TRBD2 (7 bases). Per germline, CDR1 SGHRS and CDR2 YFSETQ. The CDR3 consists of 15 residues. V lost 2 bases and J 6 bases, leaving 15 bases between the germline ends. CDR3 sequence: CASSLGGAGSNEQFF. The CDR3 DNA follows: TGCGCCAGCAGCTTAGGGGGGGCTGGTAGCAATGAGCAGTTCTTC.

This clone has only a few counts. The rearrangement joins TRBV2 to TRBJ2-5; 7 bases match TRBD1. Germline values: CDR1 SNHLY, CDR2 FYNNEI. The CDR3 length is 15 residues. V lost 5 bases, J lost 4 bases, and 10 bases stayed unmatched. The CDR3 DNA reads TGTGCCAGCAGTAAGACAGGGCAGATGGTAGAGACCCAGTACTTC. This gives the protein CASSKTGQMVETQYF.

This clone was detected only a few times. This chain connects TRBV5-1 to TRBJ1-1; D not certain. This CDR3 is built from 15 residues. The ends were cut back, 0 bases at V and 1 base at J, with 10 bases in the middle. CDR1 is SGHRS, CDR2 YFSETQ, per germline. CDR3 coding DNA: TGCGCCAGCAGCTTGGCGGGGAACCAGAACACTGAAGCTTTCTTT. Protein sequence: CASSLAGNQNTEAFF.

This chain joins TRBV29-1 and TRBJ2-3, with 8 positions matching TRBD2. After removal of 4 bases from V and 3 bases from J, the junction contained 6 bases not matched to a gene. Germline lookup yields CDR1 SQVTM and CDR2 ANQGSEA. This CDR3 is 14 amino acids long. The CDR3 DNA is TGCAGCGTTGGCCGGGGGGGCCCTACAGATACGCAGTATTTT. Translating it yields CSVGRGGPTDTQYF.

V gene TRBV5-1 combines with J gene TRBJ1-2, with 9 bases lining up with TRBD1. The V gene end was trimmed by 4 bases and the J gene end by 3 bases; junction bases not matched to a gene: 7. Germline V gene data show CDR1 as SGHRS and CDR2 as YFSETQ. The CDR3 loop spans 15 amino acids. CDR3 nucleotides: TGCGCCAGCAGCACAGGACAGGGGTCCTACTATGGCTACACCTTC. It specifies CASSTGQGSYYGYTF. The full variable domain, with the rest looked up from reference TRBV5-1 and TRBJ1-2, is KAGVTQTPRYLIKTRGQQVTLSCSPISGHRSVSWYQQTPGQGLQFLFEYFSETQRNKGNFPGRFSGRQFSNSRSEMNVSTLELGDSALYLCASSTGQGSYYGYTFGSGTRLTVV.

The genes are TRBV10-3 and TRBJ2-1; a possible D gene is TRBD2 (5 bases). Deletions cut 10 bases from V and 0 bases from J, with 10 bases between. CDR3 length: 13 residues. Per the germline V gene, CDR1 is ENHRY and CDR2 is SYGVKD. The CDR3 region has the DNA TGTGCCACCACGGACTTCTCCTACAATGAGCAGTTCTTC. It codes for CATTDFSYNEQFF.

The V gene is TRBV19, the J gene TRBJ2-3, with TRBD2 as a possible D gene (6 bases). Germline V gene lookup returns CDR1 LNHDA and CDR2 SQIVND (reference sequence). This CDR3 is built from 13 residues. Trimming took off 1 base at V and 4 bases at J, with 6 bases between the two ends. The CDR3 loop reads CASSIGGADTQYF. DNA of the CDR3: TGTGCCAGTAGTATAGGGGGGGCAGATACGCAGTATTTT.

This clone was detected once. This chain joins TRBV6-5 and TRBJ2-1; the D gene is possibly TRBD1 (6 bases). The CDR3 is 14 amino acids. V was shortened by 6 bases and J by 15 bases, with 24 bases between the two germline ends. Germline CDR1 MNHEY, CDR2 SVGAGI. The CDR3 region is CASSNGQLTLGPFF. In nucleotides, the CDR3 is TGTGCCAGCAGCAACGGACAGCTAACTTTGGGCCCGTTCTTC.

The genes are TRBV4-3 and TRBJ1-1, with TRBD1 matching over 7 bases. Germline lookup yields CDR1 LGHNA and CDR2 YSLEER. With 5 bases clipped from V and 0 bases from J, the junction kept 3 bases outside the gene matches. The CDR3 totals 14 residues. The CDR3 is CASSKGQLNTEAFF. The CDR3 bases are TGCGCCAGCAGCAAGGGACAGCTGAACACTGAAGCTTTCTTT.

This clone was recorded a few times. V is TRBV7-9 and J is TRBJ2-7; D is possibly TRBD2 (6 bases). V was pared by 4 bases and J by 3 bases, with 16 bases between. Germline V gene data show CDR1 as SEHNR and CDR2 as FQNEAQ (reference sequence). The CDR3 consists of 15 residues. The CDR3 region is CASSSTQTRIYEQYF. The CDR3 coding sequence is TGTGCCAGCAGCTCCACCCAGACTAGAATCTACGAGCAGTACTTC.

This chain links TRBV7-9 with TRBJ1-4; possible D gene TRBD1, 5 bases. Trimming stripped 2 bases from V and 6 bases from J, with 13 bases between. The CDR3 runs to 15 residues. CDR1 is SEHNR and CDR2 is FQNEAQ in the germline V gene (reference sequence). The CDR3 DNA reads TGTGCCAGCAGCTTACCCGGGGGTGAGGATGAAAAACTGTTTTTT. As protein: CASSLPGGEDEKLFF.

The V and J genes are TRBV24-1 and TRBJ2-6; weak D call: TRBD1 (6 bases). The CDR3 extends over 12 amino acids. The V gene's germline CDR1 is KGHDR and CDR2 SFDVKD. Trimming left V 5 bases short and J 19 bases short, with 17 bases between. CDR3: CATSAPGHALTF. The DNA of the CDR3 is TGTGCCACCAGTGCTCCGGGACATGCCCTAACTTTC.

The chain has TRBV27 and TRBJ1-5, with unresolved D. The CDR3 has 15 residues. Germline assignment: CDR1 MNHEY and CDR2 SMNVEV (reference sequence). V was pared by 3 bases and J by 0 bases, with 9 bases between. For the CDR3, the DNA is TGTGCCAGCAGTTTCCAGTACTATAGCAATCAGCCCCAGCATTTT. It is translated as CASSFQYYSNQPQHF.

This sequence joins TRBV5-1 and TRBJ2-7, with D perhaps matching TRBD1 (5 bases). Trimming pared 3 bases from V and 6 bases from J, leaving 13 bases between. The CDR3 covers 13 residues. The germline V gene has CDR1 SGHRS and CDR2 YFSETQ. The CDR3 sequence: CASSSEGHSEQYF. The DNA of the CDR3 is TGCGCCAGCAGCTCCGAAGGACATTCCGAGCAGTACTTC.

The chain combines TRBV11-2 with TRBJ1-4; TRBD1 might be the D (5 bases). V was clipped by 0 bases and J by 2 bases, with 7 bases between them. The CDR3 loop spans 15 amino acids. CDR1 and CDR2 from the germline V gene are SGHAT and FQNNGV. DNA of the CDR3: TGTGCCAGCAGCTTAGAGGGGGGGACTAATGAAAAACTGTTTTTT. Translated: CASSLEGGTNEKLFF.

The chain uses TRBV6-5 and TRBJ1-2, with TRBD1 matching over 8 bases. After removal of 7 bases from V and 4 bases from J, the junction contained 5 bases not matched to a gene. Per germline, CDR1 MNHEY and CDR2 SVGAGI. The CDR3 is made up of 13 amino acids. The CDR3 sequence is CASNPQGVYGYTF. The CDR3 nucleotides are TGTGCCAGCAATCCACAGGGGGTCTATGGCTACACCTTC.